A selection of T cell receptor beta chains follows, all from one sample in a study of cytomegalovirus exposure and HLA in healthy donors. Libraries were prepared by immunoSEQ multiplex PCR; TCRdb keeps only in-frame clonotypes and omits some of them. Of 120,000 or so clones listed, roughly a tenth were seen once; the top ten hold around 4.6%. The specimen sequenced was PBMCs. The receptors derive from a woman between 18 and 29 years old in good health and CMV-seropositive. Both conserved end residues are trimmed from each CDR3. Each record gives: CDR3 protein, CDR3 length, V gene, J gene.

CDR3aa: ASSLTSTDTQY; len: 11; v_gene: TRBV6-5; j_gene: TRBJ2-3
CDR3aa: ASSLTDKETQY; len: 11; v_gene: TRBV9; j_gene: TRBJ2-5
CDR3aa: ASSQGAGSYDEQY; len: 13; v_gene: TRBV4-1; j_gene: TRBJ2-7
CDR3aa: ASSQDTRGSYEQY; len: 13; v_gene: TRBV4-1; j_gene: TRBJ2-7
CDR3aa: AWNAGGPSSNQPQH; len: 14; v_gene: TRBV30; j_gene: TRBJ1-5
CDR3aa: ASSQGTGGSYEQY; len: 13; v_gene: TRBV4-1; j_gene: TRBJ2-7
CDR3aa: ASTQGTANTGELF; len: 13; v_gene: TRBV6-6; j_gene: TRBJ2-2
CDR3aa: ASKLGTYTLWT; len: 11; v_gene: TRBV5-1; j_gene: TRBJ1-2
CDR3aa: ASREDDSVYGYT; len: 12; v_gene: TRBV10-3; j_gene: TRBJ1-2
CDR3aa: AISGGTLNTGELF; len: 13; v_gene: TRBV10-3; j_gene: TRBJ2-2
CDR3aa: ASSRKNPGYSPLH; len: 13; v_gene: TRBV28; j_gene: TRBJ1-6
CDR3aa: ASSLALAGNEQF; len: 12; v_gene: TRBV28; j_gene: TRBJ2-1
CDR3aa: ASTTISGRSYNEQF; len: 14; v_gene: TRBV19; j_gene: TRBJ2-1
CDR3aa: ASSQDRTPTDTQY; len: 13; v_gene: TRBV4-1; j_gene: TRBJ2-3
CDR3aa: ASQFNGRASDTQY; len: 13; v_gene: TRBV28; j_gene: TRBJ2-3
CDR3aa: ASSQGTFYEQY; len: 11; v_gene: TRBV14; j_gene: TRBJ2-7
CDR3aa: ASSQDKQGAGNTIY; len: 14; v_gene: TRBV4-1; j_gene: TRBJ1-3
CDR3aa: SGREDYGYT; len: 9; v_gene: TRBV29-1; j_gene: TRBJ1-2
CDR3aa: ASRNQVYSNQPQH; len: 13; v_gene: TRBV6-1; j_gene: TRBJ1-5
CDR3aa: ASSLGGQGGNGYT; len: 13; v_gene: TRBV5-1; j_gene: TRBJ1-2
CDR3aa: ASSRYQETQY; len: 10; v_gene: TRBV2; j_gene: TRBJ2-5
CDR3aa: ASSFLQGYEQY; len: 11; v_gene: TRBV7-3; j_gene: TRBJ2-7
CDR3aa: SVYRFSGSSYNEQF; len: 14; v_gene: TRBV29-1; j_gene: TRBJ2-1
CDR3aa: AWRRTGIYEQY; len: 11; v_gene: TRBV30; j_gene: TRBJ2-7
CDR3aa: ASSPLSARYGNQPQH; len: 15; v_gene: TRBV19; j_gene: TRBJ1-5
CDR3aa: ASRPGPSGANVLT; len: 13; v_gene: TRBV25-1; j_gene: TRBJ2-6
CDR3aa: ASSVEIADYNEQF; len: 13; v_gene: TRBV9; j_gene: TRBJ2-1
CDR3aa: ASSRGPQNSGNTIY; len: 14; v_gene: TRBV7-6; j_gene: TRBJ1-3
CDR3aa: ASRAHPEDRGYT; len: 12; v_gene: TRBV11-2; j_gene: TRBJ1-2
CDR3aa: ASSPGLPAEETQY; len: 13; v_gene: TRBV5-1; j_gene: TRBJ2-5
CDR3aa: ASSLREANNEQF; len: 12; v_gene: TRBV5-1; j_gene: TRBJ2-1
CDR3aa: ASSHRDSGPYEQY; len: 13; v_gene: TRBV4-1; j_gene: TRBJ2-7
CDR3aa: ASSARGQGVDTQY; len: 13; v_gene: TRBV6-1; j_gene: TRBJ2-3
CDR3aa: ASSQFRGYNEQY; len: 12; v_gene: TRBV14; j_gene: TRBJ2-7
CDR3aa: AWNDYSSYEQY; len: 11; v_gene: TRBV30; j_gene: TRBJ2-7
CDR3aa: ASSHTFAMNTEAF; len: 13; v_gene: TRBV14; j_gene: TRBJ1-1
CDR3aa: ASSIPWGDNQPQH; len: 13; v_gene: TRBV19; j_gene: TRBJ1-5
CDR3aa: ASSPGLAGQETQY; len: 13; v_gene: TRBV4-1; j_gene: TRBJ2-5
CDR3aa: ASSARMTSGSDEQF; len: 14; v_gene: TRBV19; j_gene: TRBJ2-1
CDR3aa: AWSGTPSYNEQF; len: 12; v_gene: TRBV30; j_gene: TRBJ2-1
CDR3aa: ASSQTPGLAGFNEQF; len: 15; v_gene: TRBV4-1; j_gene: TRBJ2-1
CDR3aa: ASSLYRDWSTEAF; len: 13; v_gene: TRBV5-1; j_gene: TRBJ1-1
CDR3aa: ASSEGDRAGYGYT; len: 13; v_gene: TRBV9; j_gene: TRBJ1-2
CDR3aa: ASSPLGQETQY; len: 11; v_gene: TRBV11-3; j_gene: TRBJ2-5
CDR3aa: SVGVIGELF; len: 9; v_gene: TRBV29-1; j_gene: TRBJ2-2
CDR3aa: ASSFRNRSVNTEAF; len: 14; v_gene: TRBV27; j_gene: TRBJ1-1
CDR3aa: ASSPGTTTDTQY; len: 12; v_gene: TRBV18; j_gene: TRBJ2-3
CDR3aa: ASRPPGWGDEKLF; len: 13; v_gene: TRBV28; j_gene: TRBJ1-4
CDR3aa: AWSVQGGPMQY; len: 11; v_gene: TRBV30; j_gene: TRBJ2-7